Listed below are T cell receptor beta chains from one sample, sequenced in a study of cytomegalovirus exposure and HLA in healthy donors. Only in-frame clones appear in the TCRdb table, and some are missing; sequencing was by immunoSEQ multiplex PCR. The sample contains 200,000 to 250,000 clones, around 79% of which appear only once. Sequencing was carried out using PBMCs. Receptors originate from a man aged 18 to 30 in good health and CMV-seronegative. CDR3s include the opening cysteine and the closing phenylalanine or tryptophan. D genes are given only for firm matches. Size tells how often a clone was seen (once, few, many) or the class of an expanded clone, and some rows leave it out.

>TRBJ1-5|TRBD1|TRBV28|.
TGTGCCAGCACCGACAGGGGGAGGGATCAGCCCCAGCATTTT
CASTDRGRDQPQHF
>TRBJ1-2|TRBD1|TRBV7-6|once
TGTGCCAGCAGCTTAGCCTCCGGACAGGATCCGAGGGGGCTTTATGGCTACACCTTC
CASSLASGQDPRGLYGYTF
>TRBJ2-5|.|TRBV27|once
TGTGCCAGCAGTTCGTACAGGGGCGGGAGGGAGACCCAGTACTTC
CASSSYRGGRETQYF
>TRBJ2-5|.|TRBV4-3|once
TGCGCCAGCAGCCAAGATACAGGTCAAGAGACCCAGTACTTC
CASSQDTGQETQYF
>TRBJ1-4|.|TRBV7-6|.
TGTGCCAGCAGCCTCTTGCCGGGGAGGGAGGGCGATGAAAAACTGTTTTTT
CASSLLPGREGDEKLFF
>TRBJ1-5|TRBD1|TRBV19|.
TGTGCCAGTAGTATACGGGACAGGAATCAGCCCCAGCATTTT
CASSIRDRNQPQHF
>TRBJ1-5|.|TRBV28|.
TGTGCCAGCAGTTCGTCAGCGGCGATACATCAGCCCCAGCATTTT
CASSSSAAIHQPQHF
>TRBJ2-7|TRBD1|TRBV28|.
TGTGCCAGCAGGAAGGGACAGTACGAGCAGTACTTC
CASRKGQYEQYF
>TRBJ2-7|TRBD2|TRBV30|.
TGTGCCTGGAGTGTCTCAATCCTCACTAGCGGGAATAACGAGCAGTACTTC
CAWSVSILTSGNNEQYF
>TRBJ1-1|TRBD1|TRBV6-4|.
TGTGCCAGCAGTAGACAGGGGGGACGGAACACTGAAGCTTTCTTT
CASSRQGGRNTEAFF
>TRBJ1-1|TRBD1|TRBV5-4|.
TGTGCCAGCAGCCGTGACAGGGGGCGAACGGTGAACACTGAAGCTTTCTTT
CASSRDRGRTVNTEAFF
>TRBJ2-5|TRBD2|TRBV2|.
TGTGCCAGCACCGGGACTAGCGGGGAAGAGACCCAGTACTTC
CASTGTSGEETQYF
>TRBJ2-3|.|TRBV6-5|.
TGTGCCAGCAGTCCCGGGACACTGGGCGCAGATACGCAGTATTTT
CASSPGTLGADTQYF
>TRBJ1-1|TRBD1|TRBV6-5|.
TGTGCCAGCACCCTTAGGACAGGGCGGAACACTGAAGCTTTCTTT
CASTLRTGRNTEAFF
>TRBJ2-3|.|TRBV7-2|.
TGTGCCAGCAGCTTAGTCTTCCAGGCAAGCACAGATACGCAGTATTTT
CASSLVFQASTDTQYF
>TRBJ1-2|TRBD1|TRBV6-1|.
TGTGCCAGCAGTGAAGTTGGGACAGCTAACTATGGCTACACCTTC
CASSEVGTANYGYTF